A selection of T cell receptor beta chains follows, all from one sample in a study of cytomegalovirus exposure and HLA in healthy donors. TCRdb keeps only in-frame clones here, not all; method: immunoSEQ multiplex PCR. Among 70,000 to 75,000 clones listed, around 72% were seen once. The specimen sequenced was PBMCs. The receptors shown here come from a woman aged 40 to 50 in good health and CMV-seropositive. Both conserved end residues are part of each CDR3. Fields, in order: D gene, V gene, J gene, clone size, CDR3 protein, CDR3 DNA. D genes are given only for firm matches. Size is omitted from some rows. Given values are once, few, many or a class for expanded clones.

TRBD1	TRBV27	TRBJ1-5	.	CASSLQGVGQPQHF	TGTGCCAGCAGTCTACAGGGGGTCGGGCAGCCCCAGCATTTT
.	TRBV5-5	TRBJ2-3	.	CASSLEGGTDTQYF	TGTGCCAGCAGCTTGGAAGGGGGCACAGATACGCAGTATTTT
TRBD1	TRBV10-1	TRBJ1-4	.	CASGRDRGTEKLFF	TGCGCCAGTGGGCGGGACAGGGGAACAGAAAAACTGTTTTTT
TRBD1	TRBV19	TRBJ1-5	.	CASSSRGPNQPQHF	TGTGCCAGTAGTTCCAGGGGGCCTAATCAGCCCCAGCATTTT
TRBD1	TRBV4-2	TRBJ2-1	.	CASSPRGTGPYNEQFF	TGTGCCAGCAGCCCCAGAGGGACAGGGCCCTACAATGAGCAGTTCTTC
.	TRBV19	TRBJ1-1	.	CASSIREGNTEAFF	TGTGCCAGTAGTATCCGGGAGGGAAACACTGAAGCTTTCTTT
TRBD2	TRBV4-2	TRBJ2-2	.	CASSQALAGGLDGELFF	TGTGCCAGCAGCCAAGCACTAGCGGGGGGGCTTGACGGGGAGCTGTTTTTT
.	TRBV19	TRBJ1-3	.	CATRRGGRGNTIYF	TGTGCCACCCGAAGGGGTGGAAGAGGAAACACCATATATTTT
.	TRBV5-1	TRBJ1-3	few	CASSLGWGGSGNTIYF	TGCGCCAGCAGCTTGGGATGGGGGGGCTCTGGAAACACCATATATTTT
TRBD1	TRBV23-1	TRBJ1-4	.	CASPQIDRGFNEKLFF	TGCGCCAGCCCGCAGATTGACAGGGGCTTTAATGAAAAACTGTTTTTT
TRBD2	TRBV5-1	TRBJ2-5	few	CASSLVTSAKETQYF	TGCGCCAGCAGCTTGGTGACTAGCGCGAAAGAGACCCAGTACTTC
.	TRBV10-1	TRBJ1-2	.	CASSERGGDYGYTF	TGCGCCAGCAGTGAGAGAGGGGGGGACTATGGCTACACCTTC
.	TRBV10-3	TRBJ1-2	.	CAIEGSIQGYGYTF	TGTGCCATCGAGGGGAGTATACAGGGCTATGGCTACACCTTC
TRBD1	TRBV6-5	TRBJ1-2	.	CASSPPGQGYYGYTF	TGTGCCAGCAGCCCTCCGGGACAGGGATACTATGGCTACACCTTC
.	TRBV11-1	TRBJ2-5	once	CASSLGSQETQYF	TGTGCCAGCAGCTTAGGCAGCCAAGAGACCCAGTACTTC
TRBD1	TRBV30	TRBJ2-3	few	CAWRRTGADTQYF	TGTGCCTGGAGGAGGACAGGGGCAGATACGCAGTATTTT
.	TRBV4-2	TRBJ2-3	.	CASSQEYRQVGDTQYF	TGTGCCAGCAGCCAAGAATACCGGCAGGTTGGAGATACGCAGTATTTT
.	TRBV7-9	TRBJ1-1	.	CASGRGSLNTEAFF	TGTGCCAGCGGTCGAGGCAGTCTGAACACTGAAGCTTTCTTT
TRBD2	TRBV9	TRBJ2-5	once	CASSAETSGGETQYF	TGTGCCAGCAGCGCCGAGACTAGCGGGGGTGAGACCCAGTACTTC
.	TRBV6-1	TRBJ1-2	.	CATPGQSRHGYTF	TGTGCCACCCCGGGACAAAGTCGTCATGGCTACACCTTC
.	TRBV5-1	TRBJ2-1	.	CASSLGERFLYNEQFF	TGCGCCAGCAGCTTGGGCGAACGGTTTCTCTACAATGAGCAGTTCTTC
TRBD1	TRBV5-8	TRBJ1-1	.	CASSLGLQGAMRAEAFF	TGTGCCAGCAGCTTGGGGCTCCAGGGGGCGATGCGCGCTGAAGCTTTCTTT
TRBD1	TRBV9	TRBJ2-7	.	CASSVVGDSVYEQYF	TGTGCCAGCAGCGTAGTAGGGGACAGCGTTTACGAGCAGTACTTC
.	TRBV6-1	TRBJ2-7	.	CASSEVSASYEQYF	TGTGCCAGCAGTGAAGTATCTGCTAGCTACGAGCAGTACTTC
.	TRBV30	TRBJ2-2	once	CAWSYRHTGELFF	TGTGCCTGGAGTTACAGACACACCGGGGAGCTGTTTTTT
TRBD1	TRBV2	TRBJ2-6	.	CASTGQGAGGANVLTF	TGTGCCTCCACGGGACAGGGGGCAGGCGGGGCCAACGTCCTGACTTTC
TRBD2	TRBV5-8	TRBJ2-7	.	CASSHGLAGGPAYEQYF	TGTGCCAGCAGCCATGGACTAGCGGGGGGGCCGGCTTACGAGCAGTACTTC
.	TRBV5-1	TRBJ2-3	.	CASSLPDTSSTDTQYF	TGCGCCAGCAGCTTGCCCGACACTTCTAGCACAGATACGCAGTATTTT
.	TRBV14	TRBJ2-3	.	CASSPDDLGTDTQYF	TGTGCCAGCAGCCCTGATGACTTGGGCACAGATACGCAGTATTTT
.	TRBV6-5	TRBJ2-7	.	CASRGIRDKSYEQYF	TGTGCCAGCAGGGGGATTCGGGACAAGAGTTACGAGCAGTACTTC
TRBD2	TRBV2	TRBJ2-3	.	CASSDPSGTQYF	TGTGCCAGCAGTGACCCTAGCGGTACGCAGTATTTT
.	TRBV7-9	TRBJ1-6	.	CASSYNNSPLHF	TGTGCCAGCAGCTATAATAATTCACCCCTCCACTTT
.	TRBV11-2	TRBJ2-1	few	CASSLDRLNEQFF	TGTGCCAGCAGCTTAGATCGACTCAATGAGCAGTTCTTC
TRBD2	TRBV19	TRBJ2-5	.	CASSSLAGGETQYF	TGTGCCAGTAGTTCCTTAGCGGGGGGTGAGACCCAGTACTTC
.	TRBV30	TRBJ2-3	.	CAWSGGDTQYF	TGTGCCTGGAGCGGGGGTGATACGCAGTATTTT
TRBD1	TRBV18	TRBJ1-2	.	CASSPLTTGGYGYTF	TGTGCCAGCTCACCATTAACTACAGGGGGCTATGGCTACACCTTC
TRBD2	TRBV5-1	TRBJ2-1	.	CASSLGLAGGLLGSYNEQFF	TGCGCCAGCAGCTTGGGACTAGCGGGGGGGCTGTTAGGGTCCTACAATGAGCAGTTCTTC
.	TRBV15	TRBJ2-1	.	CATSQPPSDEQFF	TGTGCCACCAGCCAACCGCCGAGTGATGAGCAGTTCTTC
TRBD2	TRBV9	TRBJ2-3	.	CASSLSSGTGSTDTQYF	TGTGCCAGCAGCCTAAGTAGCGGGACTGGTTCGACAGATACGCAGTATTTT
TRBD1	TRBV2	TRBJ1-6	.	CASSARGQVSPLHF	TGTGCCAGCAGTGCGAGGGGGCAGGTTTCACCCCTCCACTTT
TRBD1	TRBV5-1	TRBJ1-1	.	CASSLGTVPRTEAFF	TGCGCCAGCAGCTTAGGGACAGTCCCTAGGACTGAAGCTTTCTTT
.	TRBV4-1	TRBJ2-1	.	CASGAGREQFF	TGCGCCAGTGGGGCGGGACGGGAGCAGTTCTTC
TRBD1	TRBV5-1	TRBJ2-7	few	CASSWGQGIYEQYF	TGCGCCAGCAGCTGGGGACAGGGGATCTACGAGCAGTACTTC
.	TRBV9	TRBJ2-2	.	CASSDTGNTGELFF	TGTGCCAGCAGCGACACAGGGAACACCGGGGAGCTGTTTTTT
TRBD1	TRBV5-6	TRBJ1-4	.	CASSLAGTAASNEKLFF	TGTGCCAGCAGCTTAGCCGGGACAGCCGCTTCTAATGAAAAACTGTTCTTT
.	TRBV6-5	TRBJ2-5	.	CASSYSVTASQETQYF	TGTGCCAGCAGTTACTCCGTGACGGCTAGCCAAGAGACCCAGTACTTC
.	TRBV27	TRBJ1-6	.	CASSGTSSYNSPLHF	TGTGCCAGCAGTGGGACAAGCTCCTATAATTCACCCCTCCACTTT
.	TRBV7-2	TRBJ2-1	.	CASSLVWGDNEQFF	TGTGCCAGCAGCTTAGTTTGGGGGGACAATGAGCAGTTCTTC
.	TRBV5-3	TRBJ1-2	.	CARSLGQSMNYGYTF	TGTGCCAGAAGCTTGGGGCAGTCGATGAACTATGGCTACACCTTC
TRBD1	TRBV5-1	TRBJ2-7	.	CASSPQGDYEQYF	TGCGCCAGCAGCCCGCAGGGGGACTACGAGCAGTACTTC
.	TRBV9	TRBJ1-1	.	CASSVASEQGNLNTEAFF	TGTGCCAGCAGCGTAGCTTCCGAACAGGGTAATTTGAACACTGAAGCTTTCTTT
.	TRBV9	TRBJ1-5	few	CASSVGGLNQPQHF	TGTGCCAGCAGCGTAGGAGGGCTAAATCAGCCCCAGCATTTT
TRBD1	TRBV5-1	TRBJ2-1	few	CASSWTGYNEQFF	TGCGCCAGCAGCTGGACAGGGTACAATGAGCAGTTCTTC
TRBD1	TRBV6-1	TRBJ1-5	.	CASSPTGVDQPQHF	TGTGCCAGCAGTCCGACAGGGGTGGATCAGCCCCAGCATTTT